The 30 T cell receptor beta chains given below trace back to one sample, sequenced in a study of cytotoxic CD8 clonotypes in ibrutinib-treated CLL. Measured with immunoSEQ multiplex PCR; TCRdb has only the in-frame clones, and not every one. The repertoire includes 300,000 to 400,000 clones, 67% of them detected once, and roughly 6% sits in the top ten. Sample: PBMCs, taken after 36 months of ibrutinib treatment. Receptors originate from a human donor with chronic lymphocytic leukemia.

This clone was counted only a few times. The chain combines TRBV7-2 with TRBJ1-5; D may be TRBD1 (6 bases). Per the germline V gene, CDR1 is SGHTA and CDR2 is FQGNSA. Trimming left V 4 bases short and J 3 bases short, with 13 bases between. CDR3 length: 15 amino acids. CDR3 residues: CASSSHGQFNQPQHF. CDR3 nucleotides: TGTGCCAGCAGCTCTCACGGACAGTTCAATCAGCCCCAGCATTTT. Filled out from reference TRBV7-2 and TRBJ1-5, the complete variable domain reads GAGVSQSPSNKVTEKGKDVELRCDPISGHTALYWYRQSLGQGLEFLIYFQGNSAPDKSGLPSDRFSAERTGGSVSTLTIQRTQQEDSAVYLCASSSHGQFNQPQHFGDGTRLSIL.

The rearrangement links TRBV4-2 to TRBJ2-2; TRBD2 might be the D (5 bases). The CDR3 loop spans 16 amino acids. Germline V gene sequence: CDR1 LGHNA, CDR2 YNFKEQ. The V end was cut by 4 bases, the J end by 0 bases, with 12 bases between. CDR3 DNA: TGTGCCAGCAGCCCCACAACTAGGGCGAACACCGGGGAGCTGTTTTTT. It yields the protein CASSPTTRANTGELFF.

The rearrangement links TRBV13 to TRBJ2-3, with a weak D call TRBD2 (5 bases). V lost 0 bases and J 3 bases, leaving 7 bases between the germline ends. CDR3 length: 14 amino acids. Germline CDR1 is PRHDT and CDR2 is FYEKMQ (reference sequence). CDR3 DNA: TGTGCCAGCAGCTTAGGCCGGGGAACAGATACGCAGTATTTT. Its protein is CASSLGRGTDTQYF.

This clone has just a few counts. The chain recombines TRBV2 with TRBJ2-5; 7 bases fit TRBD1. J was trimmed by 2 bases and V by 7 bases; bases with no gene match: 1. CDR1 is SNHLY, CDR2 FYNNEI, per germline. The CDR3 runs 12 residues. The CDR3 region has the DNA TGTGCCAGCACGGGACAGCAAGAGACCCAGTACTTC. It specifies CASTGQQETQYF.

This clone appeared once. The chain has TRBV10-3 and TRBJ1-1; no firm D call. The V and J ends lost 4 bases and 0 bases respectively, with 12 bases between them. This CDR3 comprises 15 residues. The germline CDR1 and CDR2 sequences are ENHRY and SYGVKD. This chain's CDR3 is CAISASGPMNTEAFF. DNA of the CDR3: TGTGCCATCAGTGCGTCCGGACCCATGAACACTGAAGCTTTCTTT.

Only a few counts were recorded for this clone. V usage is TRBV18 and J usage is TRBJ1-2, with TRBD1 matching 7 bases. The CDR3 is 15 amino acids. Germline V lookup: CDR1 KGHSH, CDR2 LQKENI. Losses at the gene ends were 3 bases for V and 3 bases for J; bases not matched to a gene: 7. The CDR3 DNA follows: TGTGCCAGCTCACCGCAACAGGGGATCGACTATGGCTACACCTTC. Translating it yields CASSPQQGIDYGYTF.

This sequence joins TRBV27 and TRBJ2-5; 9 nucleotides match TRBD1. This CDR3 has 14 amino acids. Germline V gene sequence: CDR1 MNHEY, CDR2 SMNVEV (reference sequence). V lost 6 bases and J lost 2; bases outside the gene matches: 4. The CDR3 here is CASSPGTGQETQYF. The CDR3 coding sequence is TGTGCCAGCAGCCCTGGGACAGGGCAAGAGACCCAGTACTTC.

As DNA, the CDR3 is TGTGCCAGCAGCCCTCAGAACCGACAAAAGCAGTTCTTC. It codes for CASSPQNRQKQFF. The genes are TRBV7-8 and TRBJ2-1; D not resolved. Germline V gene data show CDR1 as SGHVS and CDR2 as FQNEAQ. V was trimmed by 5 bases and J by 11 bases, leaving 16 bases between them. The CDR3 is 13 amino acids.

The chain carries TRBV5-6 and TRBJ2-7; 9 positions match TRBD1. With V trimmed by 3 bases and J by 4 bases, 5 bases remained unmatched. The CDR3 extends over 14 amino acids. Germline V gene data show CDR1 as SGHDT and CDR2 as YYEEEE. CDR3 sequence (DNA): TGTGCCAGCAGCTGGGGGACAGGGAATTACGAGCAGTACTTC. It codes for CASSWGTGNYEQYF.

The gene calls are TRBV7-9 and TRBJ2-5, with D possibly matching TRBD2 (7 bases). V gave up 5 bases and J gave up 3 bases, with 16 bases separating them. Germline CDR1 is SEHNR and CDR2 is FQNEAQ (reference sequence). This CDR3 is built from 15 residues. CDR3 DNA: TGTGCCAGCAGCCCTTCCGGGGGGCAGGAAGAGACCCAGTACTTC. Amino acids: CASSPSGGQEETQYF.

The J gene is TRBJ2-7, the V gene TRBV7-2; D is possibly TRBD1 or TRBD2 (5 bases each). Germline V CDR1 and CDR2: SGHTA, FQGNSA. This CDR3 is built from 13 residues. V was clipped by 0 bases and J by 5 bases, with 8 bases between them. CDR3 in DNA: TGTGCCAGCAGCTTAGCGGGGCGGGACGAGCAGTACTTC. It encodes CASSLAGRDEQYF.

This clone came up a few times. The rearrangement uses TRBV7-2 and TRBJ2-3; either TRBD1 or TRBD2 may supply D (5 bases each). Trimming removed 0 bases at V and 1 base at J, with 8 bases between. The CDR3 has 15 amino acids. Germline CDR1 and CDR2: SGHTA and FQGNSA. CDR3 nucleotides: TGTGCCAGCAGCTTAGCACGGGGACGCACAGATACGCAGTATTTT. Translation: CASSLARGRTDTQYF.

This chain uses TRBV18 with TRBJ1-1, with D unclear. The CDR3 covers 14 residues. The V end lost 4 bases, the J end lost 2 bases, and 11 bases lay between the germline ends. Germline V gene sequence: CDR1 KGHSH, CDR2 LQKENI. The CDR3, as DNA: TGTGCCAGCTCACGTCCCCTCGGAAACACTGAAGCTTTCTTT. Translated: CASSRPLGNTEAFF.

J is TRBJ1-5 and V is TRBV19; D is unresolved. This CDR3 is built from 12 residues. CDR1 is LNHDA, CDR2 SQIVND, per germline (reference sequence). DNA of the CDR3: TGTGGCAGCGCGGTGCGAGGTCAGCCCCAGCATTTT. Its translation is CGSAVRGQPQHF.

The DNA of the CDR3 is TGTGCCACCAGCGGTGACAGGGGGCCTGGGGCTCGTCAGCCCCAGCATTTT. The encoded protein is CATSGDRGPGARQPQHF. The chain uses TRBV15 and TRBJ1-5; 10 bases match TRBD1. V shed 5 bases, J shed 6 bases, and the junction held 13 bases outside the gene matches. The length of the CDR3 is 17 residues. Germline loops: CDR1 LNHNV, CDR2 YYDKDF (reference sequence). Full variable domain (remainder filled in from reference TRBV15 and TRBJ1-5): DAMVIQNPRYQVTQFGKPVTLSCSQTLNHNVMYWYQQKSSQAPKLLFHYYDKDFNNEADTPDNFQSRRPNTSFCFLDIRSPGLGDTAMYLCATSGDRGPGARQPQHFGDGTRLSIL.

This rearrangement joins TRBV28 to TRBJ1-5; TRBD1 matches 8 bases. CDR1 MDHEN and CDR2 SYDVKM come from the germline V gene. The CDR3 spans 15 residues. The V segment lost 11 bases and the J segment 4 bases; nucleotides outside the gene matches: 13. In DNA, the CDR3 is TGTGCCGGCAACTACAGGGGGTTGAAGAATCAGCCCCAGCATTTT. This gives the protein CAGNYRGLKNQPQHF.

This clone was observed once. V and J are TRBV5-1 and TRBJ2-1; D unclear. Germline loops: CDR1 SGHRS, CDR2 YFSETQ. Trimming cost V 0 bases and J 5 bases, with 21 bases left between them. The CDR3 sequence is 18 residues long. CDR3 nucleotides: TGCGCCAGCAGCTTGGTGTATCTCGATTCCGGTGGCCACAATGAGCAGTTCTTC. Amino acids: CASSLVYLDSGGHNEQFF. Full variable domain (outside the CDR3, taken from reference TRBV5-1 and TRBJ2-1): KAGVTQTPRYLIKTRGQQVTLSCSPISGHRSVSWYQQTPGQGLQFLFEYFSETQRNKGNFPGRFSGRQFSNSRSEMNVSTLELGDSALYLCASSLVYLDSGGHNEQFFGPGTRLTVL.

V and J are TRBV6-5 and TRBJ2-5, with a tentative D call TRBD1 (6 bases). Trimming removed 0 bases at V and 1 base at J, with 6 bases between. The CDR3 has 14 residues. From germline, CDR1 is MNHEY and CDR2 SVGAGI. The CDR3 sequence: CASSYSDSQETQYF. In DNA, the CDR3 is TGTGCCAGCAGTTACTCGGACAGCCAAGAGACCCAGTACTTC.

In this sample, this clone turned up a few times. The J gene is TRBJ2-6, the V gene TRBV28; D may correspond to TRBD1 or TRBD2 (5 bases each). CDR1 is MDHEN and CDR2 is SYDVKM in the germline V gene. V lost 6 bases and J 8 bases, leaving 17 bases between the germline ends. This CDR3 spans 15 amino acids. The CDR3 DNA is TGTGCCAGCAGCGCCCCGGGACCGAAGACCAACGTCCTGACTTTC. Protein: CASSAPGPKTNVLTF. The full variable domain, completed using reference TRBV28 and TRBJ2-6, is DVKVTQSSRYLVKRTGEKVFLECVQDMDHENMFWYRQDPGLGLRLIYFSYDVKMKEKGDIPEGYSVSREKKERFSLILESASTNQTSMYLCASSAPGPKTNVLTFGAGSRLTVL.

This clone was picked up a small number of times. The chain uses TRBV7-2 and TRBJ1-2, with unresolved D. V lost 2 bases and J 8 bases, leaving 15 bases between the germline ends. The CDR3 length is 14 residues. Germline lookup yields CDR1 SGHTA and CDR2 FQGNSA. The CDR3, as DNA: TGTGCCAGCAGCTTAATTGGAGCCGGATTGGGCTACACCTTC. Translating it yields CASSLIGAGLGYTF.

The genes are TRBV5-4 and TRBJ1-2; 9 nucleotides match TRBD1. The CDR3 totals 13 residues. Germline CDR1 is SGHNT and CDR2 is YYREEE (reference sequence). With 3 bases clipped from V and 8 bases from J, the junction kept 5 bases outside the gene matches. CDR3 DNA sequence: TGTGCCAGCAGCTCGGCCGGGACAGGGGGCTACACCTTC. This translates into CASSSAGTGGYTF.

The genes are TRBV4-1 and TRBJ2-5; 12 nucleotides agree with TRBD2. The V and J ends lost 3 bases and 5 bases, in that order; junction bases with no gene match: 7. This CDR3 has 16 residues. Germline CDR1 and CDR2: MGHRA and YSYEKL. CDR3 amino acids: CASSHPSGGAVETQYF. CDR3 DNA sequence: TGCGCCAGCAGCCATCCTAGCGGGGGGGCGGTGGAGACCCAGTACTTC.

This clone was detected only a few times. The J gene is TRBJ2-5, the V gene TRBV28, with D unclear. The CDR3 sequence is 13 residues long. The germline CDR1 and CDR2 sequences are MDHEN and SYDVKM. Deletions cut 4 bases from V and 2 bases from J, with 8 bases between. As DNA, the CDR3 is TGTGCCAGCAGTTGGGCAGGACAAGAGACCCAGTACTTC. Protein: CASSWAGQETQYF.

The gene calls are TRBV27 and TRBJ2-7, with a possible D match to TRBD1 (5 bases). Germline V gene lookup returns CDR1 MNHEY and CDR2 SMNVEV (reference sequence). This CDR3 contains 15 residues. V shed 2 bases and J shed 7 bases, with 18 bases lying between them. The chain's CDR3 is CASSLRRQTPGEQYF. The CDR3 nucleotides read TGTGCCAGCAGTTTACGGAGACAGACCCCAGGGGAGCAGTACTTC.

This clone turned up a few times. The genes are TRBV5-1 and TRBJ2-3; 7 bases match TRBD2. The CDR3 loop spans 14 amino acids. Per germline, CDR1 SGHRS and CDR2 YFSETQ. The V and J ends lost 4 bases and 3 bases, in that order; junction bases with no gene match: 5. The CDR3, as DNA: TGCGCCAGCAGCGCCGGACTAGTAACAGATACGCAGTATTTT. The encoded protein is CASSAGLVTDTQYF. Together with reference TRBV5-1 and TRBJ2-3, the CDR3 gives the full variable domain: KAGVTQTPRYLIKTRGQQVTLSCSPISGHRSVSWYQQTPGQGLQFLFEYFSETQRNKGNFPGRFSGRQFSNSRSEMNVSTLELGDSALYLCASSAGLVTDTQYFGPGTRLTVL.

In nucleotides, the CDR3 is TGTGCCAGCAGCTATGGGACTAGCGGGAAGACCGAGCAGTACTTC. This gives the protein CASSYGTSGKTEQYF. This chain joins TRBV9 and TRBJ2-7; 13 bases match TRBD2. The CDR3 has 15 residues. J was trimmed by 6 bases and V by 4 bases; bases with no gene match: 7. Germline V gene data show CDR1 as SGDLS and CDR2 as YYNGEE.

In DNA form, the CDR3 reads TGTGCCAGCTCTAAAGGAGCGGGGCCTAATCAGTATTTT. Residues: CASSKGAGPNQYF. The rearrangement links TRBV7-2 to TRBJ2-3; TRBD2 matches at 7 bases. CDR1 and CDR2 (germline): SGHTA, FQGNSA. This CDR3 comprises 13 residues. V trimming: 8 bases; J trimming: 12 bases; junction bases outside the gene matches: 14.

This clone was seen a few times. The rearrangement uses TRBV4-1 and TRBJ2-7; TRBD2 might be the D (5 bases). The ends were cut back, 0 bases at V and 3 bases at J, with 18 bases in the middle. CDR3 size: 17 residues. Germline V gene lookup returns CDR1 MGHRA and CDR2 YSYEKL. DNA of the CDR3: TGCGCCAGCAGCCAAGATCCATACAGTCTGAGGGTCTACGAGCAGTACTTC. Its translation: CASSQDPYSLRVYEQYF.

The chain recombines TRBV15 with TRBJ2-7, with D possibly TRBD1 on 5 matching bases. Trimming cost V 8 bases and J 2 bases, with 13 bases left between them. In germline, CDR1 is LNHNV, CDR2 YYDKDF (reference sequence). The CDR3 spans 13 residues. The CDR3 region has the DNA TGTGCCACCGGGGCGGACCCAGCCTACGAGCAGTACTTC. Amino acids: CATGADPAYEQYF.

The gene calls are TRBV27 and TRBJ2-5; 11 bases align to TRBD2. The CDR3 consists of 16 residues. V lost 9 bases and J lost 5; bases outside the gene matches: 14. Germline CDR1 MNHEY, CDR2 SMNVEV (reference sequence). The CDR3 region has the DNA TGTGCCAGACTCGGAGTTAGCGGGAGGGCCGGGGAGACCCAGTACTTC. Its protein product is CARLGVSGRAGETQYF.